This TCR beta chain comes out of a study of T cell repertoires in cytomegalovirus infection. TCRdb reanalysed the reads using MiXCR and keeps one entry per CDR3 protein. The table records under 450,000 distinct CDR3 sequences, 34% of them present only once. The CDR3 extends over 13 amino acids. Germline CDR1 and CDR2: SGHTA and FQGNSA. The germline V and J ends were trimmed by 0 bases and 7 bases, with 9 bases remaining between them. Findings and caveats of the study: Dominating the ex vivo response were HLA-C-restricted CMV-specific TCR beta clonotypes.

Of note for this clonotype: Its antigen remains unidentified.

The rearrangement joins TRBV7-2 to TRBJ1-1; no clear D gene. The material was cultured PBMCs, obtained from culture after CMV antigen stimulation. The sequence came from a human donor in good health (CMV status not recorded). Some clones in this sample may be carry-over from other donors' samples. CDR3 residues: CASSLAVQSEAFF. The CDR3 DNA reads TGTGCCAGCAGCTTAGCTGTGCAGAGTGAAGCTTTCTTT. Drawing the rest from reference TRBV7-2 and TRBJ1-1, the complete variable domain is GAGVSQSPSNKVTEKGKDVELRCDPISGHTALYWYRQSLGQGLEFLIYFQGNSAPDKSGLPSDRFSAERTGGSVSTLTIQRTQQEDSAVYLCASSLAVQSEAFFGQGTRLTVV.